This is a list of T cell receptor beta chains from one sample in a study of cytomegalovirus exposure and HLA in healthy donors. Assay: immunoSEQ multiplex PCR; the TCRdb copy retains only in-frame clones and omits some. This table has 110,000 to 150,000 clones, 70% to 85% appearing once. Material: PBMCs. These receptors were taken from a woman aged 45-65 years in good health and CMV-seropositive. Both conserved end residues are part of each CDR3. The D gene is left open where the match is weak. Where a row states a size, it is once, few, many or the class of an expanded clone; other rows omit it.

v_gene,abundance,j_gene,d_gene,CDR3aa,CDR3nt
TRBV7-2,-,TRBJ1-2,TRBD1,CASSSPRTGGYGYTF,TGTGCCAGCAGCTCCCCCCGGACAGGGGGCTATGGCTACACCTTC
TRBV7-2,-,TRBJ1-5,-,CASSLIGQHQPQHF,TGTGCCAGCAGCTTAATCGGACAGCATCAGCCCCAGCATTTT
TRBV19,-,TRBJ2-7,-,CASSIIPDLTGTEQYF,TGTGCCAGTAGTATAATTCCGGACCTCACAGGGACCGAGCAGTACTTC
TRBV29-1,-,TRBJ2-7,TRBD1,CSVEGGQGANEQYF,TGCAGCGTTGAAGGAGGTCAGGGGGCCAACGAGCAGTACTTC
TRBV19,-,TRBJ2-7,TRBD1,CASTRGQVGYEQYF,TGTGCCAGTACCCGGGGACAGGTAGGCTACGAGCAGTACTTC
TRBV14,once,TRBJ1-1,-,CASSQAGPVEAFF,TGTGCCAGCAGCCAAGCTGGGCCAGTCGAAGCTTTCTTT
TRBV7-9,-,TRBJ2-7,TRBD1,CSSSLGTGRVGEQYF,TGTTCCAGCAGCCTTGGGACAGGCCGCGTAGGGGAGCAGTACTTC
TRBV5-1,-,TRBJ2-3,TRBD2,CASRRTGGASDTQYF,TGCGCCAGCAGGAGGACGGGGGGGGCATCAGATACGCAGTATTTT
TRBV11-2,-,TRBJ1-1,TRBD1,CASSAYRGTNTEAFF,TGTGCCAGCAGCGCCTACAGGGGGACTAACACTGAAGCTTTCTTT
TRBV5-4,-,TRBJ2-1,TRBD2,CASLTSGGANEQFF,TGTGCCAGCCTGACTAGCGGGGGGGCCAATGAGCAGTTCTTC
TRBV6-5,-,TRBJ1-4,-,CASRKQLVNEKLFF,TGTGCCAGCAGGAAACAGCTCGTGAATGAAAAACTGTTTTTT
TRBV5-4,-,TRBJ2-3,-,CASSLRDTLDTQYF,TGTGCCAGCAGCCTCCGGGATACACTCGATACGCAGTATTTT
TRBV4-2,many,TRBJ2-3,-,CASSQDTGSTDTQYF,TGTGCCAGCAGCCAAGATACCGGGTCCACAGATACGCAGTATTTT
TRBV7-6,-,TRBJ1-6,TRBD1,CASTDRASPLHF,TGTGCCAGCACCGACAGGGCTTCACCCCTCCACTTT
TRBV15,few,TRBJ2-7,-,CATSRDSARTYEQYF,TGTGCCACCAGCAGAGATTCGGCCAGGACCTACGAGCAGTACTTC
TRBV5-1,-,TRBJ2-5,TRBD1,CASSLAGQGTWTQYF,TGCGCCAGCAGCTTGGCGGGACAGGGGACATGGACCCAGTACTTC
TRBV5-1,-,TRBJ2-2,TRBD2,CASSPRLAGIFTGELFF,TGCGCCAGCAGCCCTAGACTAGCGGGGATCTTCACCGGGGAGCTGTTTTTT
TRBV15,-,TRBJ2-1,-,CATSRDLVGRVITYNEQFF,TGTGCCACCAGCAGAGATTTAGTTGGGCGAGTGATTACCTACAATGAGCAGTTCTTC
TRBV20-1,-,TRBJ2-7,-,CSARPTYEQYF,TGCAGTGCTAGACCCACCTACGAGCAGTACTTC
TRBV7-9,-,TRBJ1-4,-,CASSFAGGANEKLFF,TGTGCCAGCAGCTTCGCGGGGGGGGCTAATGAAAAACTGTTTTTT
TRBV9,-,TRBJ2-3,TRBD2,CASSVTSGVDTQYF,TGTGCCAGCAGCGTAACTAGCGGGGTAGATACGCAGTATTTT
TRBV9,-,TRBJ1-2,-,CASTTSGGYGYTF,TGTGCCAGCACCACTTCCGGGGGCTATGGCTACACCTTC
TRBV28,-,TRBJ2-7,TRBD1,CASSLSLVTGGSVYEQYF,TGTGCCAGCAGTTTATCCCTAGTCACAGGGGGCTCTGTCTACGAGCAGTACTTC
TRBV29-1,-,TRBJ1-5,-,CSVEDRGFGQPQHF,TGCAGCGTTGAAGATCGAGGATTCGGGCAGCCCCAGCATTTT
TRBV5-6,-,TRBJ2-3,TRBD2,CASSLVGIAGLDTQYF,TGTGCCAGCAGCTTGGTCGGTATAGCGGGGCTTGATACGCAGTATTTT
TRBV29-1,-,TRBJ2-7,-,CSVEEAGETYEQYF,TGCAGCGTTGAAGAAGCGGGTGAGACCTACGAGCAGTACTTC
TRBV29-1,-,TRBJ2-4,-,CSVGPPGRNVQYF,TGCAGCGTGGGCCCCCCGGGGAGGAACGTTCAGTACTTC
TRBV2,-,TRBJ2-2,TRBD1,CASSGQGPRAGELFF,TGTGCCAGCAGCGGACAGGGGCCGAGGGCCGGGGAGCTGTTTTTT
TRBV28,-,TRBJ2-1,TRBD2,CASRPGLAGSEQFF,TGTGCCAGCAGACCGGGACTAGCAGGTTCTGAGCAGTTCTTC
TRBV25-1,few,TRBJ1-1,-,CASSGSMNTEAFF,TGTGCCAGCAGTGGGAGCATGAACACTGAAGCTTTCTTT
TRBV19,-,TRBJ2-3,-,CASNKPSTDTQYF,TGTGCCAGTAATAAGCCTAGCACAGATACGCAGTATTTT
TRBV9,-,TRBJ2-2,-,CASSVTENTGELFF,TGTGCCAGCAGCGTGACAGAGAACACCGGGGAGCTGTTTTTT
TRBV6-6,-,TRBJ1-1,-,CASSYSGGRVNTEAFF,TGTGCCAGCAGTTACTCAGGCGGCAGGGTGAACACTGAAGCTTTCTTT
TRBV5-6,-,TRBJ2-3,TRBD2,CASSPGLAGAFTDTQYF,TGTGCCAGCAGCCCGGGACTAGCGGGGGCCTTCACAGATACGCAGTATTTT
TRBV28,-,TRBJ2-2,-,CASRLDPNTGELFF,TGTGCCAGCCGTCTAGATCCGAACACCGGGGAGCTGTTTTTT
TRBV10-3,-,TRBJ2-1,-,CAIAEGENEQFF,TGTGCCATCGCCGAGGGGGAGAATGAGCAGTTCTTC
TRBV7-6,-,TRBJ2-1,TRBD2,CASSFRAGAGGEGEQFF,TGTGCCAGCAGCTTCCGGGCTGGAGCGGGGGGGGAGGGTGAGCAGTTCTTC
TRBV27,-,TRBJ2-3,TRBD2,CASSLYVAGATTDTQYF,TGTGCCAGCAGTTTATACGTAGCGGGGGCCACCACAGATACGCAGTATTTT
TRBV6-6,-,TRBJ2-1,-,CASSYKLQGYNEQFF,TGTGCCAGCAGTTACAAACTACAGGGCTACAATGAGCAGTTCTTC
TRBV7-2,-,TRBJ1-1,-,CASSSLGGLNTEAFF,TGTGCCAGCAGCTCCCTAGGGGGTCTGAACACTGAAGCTTTCTTT
TRBV4-3,-,TRBJ2-7,TRBD1,CASSQAGGDRGREQYF,TGCGCCAGCAGCCAAGCTGGTGGGGACAGGGGGCGCGAGCAGTACTTC
TRBV5-4,-,TRBJ2-5,TRBD2,CASSRTSAVQETQYF,TGTGCCAGCAGCCGGACTAGCGCGGTTCAAGAGACCCAGTACTTC
TRBV28,-,TRBJ1-5,TRBD1,CASSKRQGRNQPQHF,TGTGCCAGCTCGAAACGACAGGGGCGGAATCAGCCCCAGCATTTT
TRBV9,-,TRBJ2-3,TRBD2,CASSVAGGGADTQYF,TGTGCCAGCAGCGTAGCCGGGGGGGGCGCAGATACGCAGTATTTT
TRBV5-6,-,TRBJ2-1,TRBD1,CASSPRTGGGYEQFF,TGTGCCAGCAGCCCGAGGACAGGGGGCGGCTATGAGCAGTTCTTC
TRBV13,-,TRBJ2-3,TRBD2,CASSSRGGPRTDTQYF,TGTGCCAGCAGCTCCCGCGGGGGGCCCCGCACAGATACGCAGTATTTT
TRBV29-1,-,TRBJ2-5,-,CSVGWTEETQYF,TGCAGCGTTGGATGGACAGAAGAGACCCAGTACTTC
TRBV5-5,-,TRBJ1-6,TRBD1,CASSMDRVPYNSPLHF,TGTGCCAGCAGCATGGACAGGGTTCCCTATAATTCACCCCTCCACTTT
TRBV5-1,-,TRBJ1-4,-,CASSLMGSLDEKLFF,TGCGCCAGCAGCTTAATGGGGAGTTTGGATGAAAAACTGTTTTTT
TRBV28,-,TRBJ1-6,-,CASSLRRHNNSPLHF,TGTGCCAGCAGTTTACGGCGACATAATAATTCACCCCTCCACTTT
TRBV28,-,TRBJ1-6,-,CASSSGPVNSPLHF,TGTGCCAGCAGTTCCGGTCCGGTAAATTCACCCCTCCACTTT
TRBV2,-,TRBJ2-1,TRBD2,CASRDTSGHPYNEQFF,TGTGCCAGCAGAGATACTAGCGGTCACCCATACAATGAGCAGTTCTTC
TRBV28,few,TRBJ1-1,-,CATQGGTEAFF,TGTGCCACCCAAGGCGGGACTGAAGCTTTCTTT
TRBV5-1,-,TRBJ2-1,-,CASTAREGDPSYNEQFF,TGCGCCAGCACCGCCAGAGAGGGGGACCCGTCCTACAATGAGCAGTTCTTC
TRBV28,few,TRBJ2-7,-,CASSLSRVEQYF,TGTGCCAGCAGTTTGAGCAGGGTCGAGCAGTACTTC